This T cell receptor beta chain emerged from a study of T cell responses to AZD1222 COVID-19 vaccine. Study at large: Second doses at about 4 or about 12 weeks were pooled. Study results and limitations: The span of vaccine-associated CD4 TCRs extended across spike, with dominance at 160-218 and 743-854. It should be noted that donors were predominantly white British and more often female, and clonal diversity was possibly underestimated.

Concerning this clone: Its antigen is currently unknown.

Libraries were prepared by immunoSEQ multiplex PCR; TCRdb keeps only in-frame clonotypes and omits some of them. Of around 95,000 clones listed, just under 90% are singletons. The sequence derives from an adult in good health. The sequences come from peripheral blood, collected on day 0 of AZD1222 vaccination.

The CDR3 here is CASSPRGRRSGANVLTF. In nucleotides, the CDR3 is TGTGCCAGTAGTCCGCGGGGCCGCCGCTCTGGGGCCAACGTCCTGACTTTC. The chain is built from TRBV19 and TRBJ2-6; the D gene is possibly TRBD2 (6 bases). Germline assignment: CDR1 LNHDA and CDR2 SQIVND (reference sequence). The CDR3 length is 17 residues. Deletions cut 5 bases from V and 0 bases from J, with 14 bases between.